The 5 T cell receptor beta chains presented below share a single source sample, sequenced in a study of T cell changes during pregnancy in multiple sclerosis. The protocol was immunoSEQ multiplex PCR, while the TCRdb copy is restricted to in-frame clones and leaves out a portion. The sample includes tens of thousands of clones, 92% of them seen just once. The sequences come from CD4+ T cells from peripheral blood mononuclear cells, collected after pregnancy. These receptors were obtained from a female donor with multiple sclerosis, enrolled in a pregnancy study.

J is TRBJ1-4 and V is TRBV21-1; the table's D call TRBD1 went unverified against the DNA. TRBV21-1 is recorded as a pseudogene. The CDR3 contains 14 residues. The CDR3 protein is CASSARSKQEKLFF. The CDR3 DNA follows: TGTGCCAGCAGCGCTCGTTCAAAACAGGAAAAACTGTTTTTT.

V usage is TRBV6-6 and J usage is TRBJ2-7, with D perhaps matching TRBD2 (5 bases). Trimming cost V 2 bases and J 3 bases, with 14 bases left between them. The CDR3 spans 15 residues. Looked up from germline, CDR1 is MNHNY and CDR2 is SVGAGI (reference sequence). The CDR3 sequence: CASSYQPRVIYEQYF. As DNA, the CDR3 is TGTGCCAGCAGTTACCAGCCGAGGGTAATCTACGAGCAGTACTTC.

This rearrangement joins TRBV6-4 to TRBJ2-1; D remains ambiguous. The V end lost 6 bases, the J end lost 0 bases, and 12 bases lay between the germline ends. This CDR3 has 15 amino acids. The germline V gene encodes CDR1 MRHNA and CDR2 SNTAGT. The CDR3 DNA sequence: TGTGCCAGCAGGACGGAGTGGAGCTCCTACAATGAGCAGTTCTTC. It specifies CASRTEWSSYNEQFF.

CDR3 DNA sequence: TGTGCCGCCGACGGGGACACCGCCTACGAGCAGTACTTC. It codes for CAADGDTAYEQYF. This sequence joins TRBV30 and TRBJ2-7; possible D gene TRBD1, 6 bases. The V and J ends lost 8 bases and 2 bases respectively, with 16 bases between them. The CDR3 is made up of 13 amino acids. Per germline, CDR1 GTSNPN and CDR2 SVGIG (reference sequence). The variable domain in full, completed from reference TRBV30 and TRBJ2-7, reads SQTIHQWPATLVQPVGSPLSLECTVEGTSNPNLYWYRQAAGRGLQLLFYSVGIGQISSEVPQNLSASRPQDRQFILSSKKLLLSDSGFYLCAADGDTAYEQYFGPGTRLTVT.

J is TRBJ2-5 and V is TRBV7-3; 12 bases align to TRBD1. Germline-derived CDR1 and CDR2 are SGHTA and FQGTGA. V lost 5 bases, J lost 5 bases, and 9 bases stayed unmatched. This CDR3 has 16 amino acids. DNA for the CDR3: TGTGCCAGCAGCCCCGGAGGGACAGGGGGCTGGGAGACCCAGTACTTC. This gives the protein CASSPGGTGGWETQYF.